The entry that follows covers one T cell receptor (beta chain) sequence. The sample originates from a study of cytotoxic CD8 clonotypes in ibrutinib-treated CLL. Sequenced by immunoSEQ multiplex PCR; TCRdb stores in-frame clones only, minus some. The sample holds 65,000 to 90,000 clones, around 78% seen once. V dropped 3 bases and J dropped 9 bases, with 10 bases sitting between them. The CDR3 covers 12 residues. Germline assignment: CDR1 SGHRS and CDR2 YFSETQ. This sequence was found in a human donor with chronic lymphocytic leukemia. The genes are TRBV5-1 and TRBJ2-4; D uncertain. The sample consisted of PBMCs, taken after 24 months of ibrutinib treatment. CDR3 nucleotides: TGCGCCAGCAGCTCCCTCGTTGGCATTCAGTACTTC. This encodes CASSSLVGIQYF.